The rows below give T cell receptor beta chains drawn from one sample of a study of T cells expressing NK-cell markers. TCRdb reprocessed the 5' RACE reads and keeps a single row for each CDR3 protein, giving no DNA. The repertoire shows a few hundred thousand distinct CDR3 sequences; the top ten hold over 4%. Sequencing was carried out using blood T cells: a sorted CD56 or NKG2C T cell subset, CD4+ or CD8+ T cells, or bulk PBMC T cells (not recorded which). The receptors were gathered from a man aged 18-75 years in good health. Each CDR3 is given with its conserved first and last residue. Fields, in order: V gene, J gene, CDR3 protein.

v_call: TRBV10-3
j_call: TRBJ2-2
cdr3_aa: CATRKTSASSNTGELFF

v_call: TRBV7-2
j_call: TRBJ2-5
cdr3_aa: CASSLGRTLYQETQYF

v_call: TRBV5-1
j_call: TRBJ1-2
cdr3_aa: CASSLFGWGGYGYTF

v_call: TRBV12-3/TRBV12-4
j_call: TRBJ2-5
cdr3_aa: CASSSPRDRGEETQYF

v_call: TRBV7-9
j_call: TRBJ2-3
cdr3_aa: CASSPLSASGGTDTQYF

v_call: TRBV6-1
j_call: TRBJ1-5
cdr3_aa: CASSPVLSQPQHF

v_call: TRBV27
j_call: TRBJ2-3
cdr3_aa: CASRAGLAGSDTQYF

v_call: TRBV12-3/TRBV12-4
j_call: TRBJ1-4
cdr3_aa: CASRRDRSEKLFF

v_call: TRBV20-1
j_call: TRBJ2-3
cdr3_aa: CSSGDRSRDTQYF

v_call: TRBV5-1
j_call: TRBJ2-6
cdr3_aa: CASSLSRVALSGANVLTF

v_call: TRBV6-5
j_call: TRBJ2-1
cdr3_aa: CASSYREVQGNEQFF

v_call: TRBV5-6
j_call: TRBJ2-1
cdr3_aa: CASSPRIAVLYNEQFF

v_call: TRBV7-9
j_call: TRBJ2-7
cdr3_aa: CASSLEGTGYEQYF

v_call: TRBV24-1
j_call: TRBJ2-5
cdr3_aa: CATSDRTGSGETQYF

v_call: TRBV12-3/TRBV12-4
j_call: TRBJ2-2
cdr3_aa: CASSFGADTGELFF

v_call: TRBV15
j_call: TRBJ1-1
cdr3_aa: CATSRDRGGSAEAFF

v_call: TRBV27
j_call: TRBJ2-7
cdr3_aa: CASSLSGGHTYEQYF

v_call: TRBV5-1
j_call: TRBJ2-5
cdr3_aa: CASSVLHEGTQYF

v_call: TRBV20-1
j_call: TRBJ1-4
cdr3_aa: CSARPTGTYEKLFF

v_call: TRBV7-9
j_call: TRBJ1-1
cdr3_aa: CASSPPGETGHSTEAFF

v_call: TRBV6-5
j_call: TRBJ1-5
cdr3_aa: CASSYSFSQGRNQPQHF

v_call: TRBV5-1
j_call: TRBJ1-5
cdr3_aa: CASSLTGSPNQPQHF

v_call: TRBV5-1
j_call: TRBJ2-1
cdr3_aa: CASSGQGREQFF

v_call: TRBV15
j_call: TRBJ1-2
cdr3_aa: CATSRDRVASQGYTF

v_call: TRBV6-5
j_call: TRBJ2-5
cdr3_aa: CASSYSDAKETQYF

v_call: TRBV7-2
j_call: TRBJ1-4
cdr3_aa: CASSLVGDRREKLFF

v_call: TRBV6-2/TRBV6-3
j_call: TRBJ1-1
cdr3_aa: CASSYRQGKTEAFF

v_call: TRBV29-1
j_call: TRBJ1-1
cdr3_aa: CSVGAMASNTEAFF

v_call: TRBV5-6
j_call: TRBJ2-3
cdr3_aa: CASRPGPPINTQYF

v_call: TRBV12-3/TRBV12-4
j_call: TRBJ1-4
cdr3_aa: CASSQGEKLFF

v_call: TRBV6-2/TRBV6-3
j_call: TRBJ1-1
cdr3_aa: CASSYTARMNTEAFF

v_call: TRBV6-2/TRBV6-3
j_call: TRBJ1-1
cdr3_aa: CASTPRGSSEAFF

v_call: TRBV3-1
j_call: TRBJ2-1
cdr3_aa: CASSQQAGGLGEQFF

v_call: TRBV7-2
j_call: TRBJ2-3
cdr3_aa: CASSRRGGAGGSDTQYF

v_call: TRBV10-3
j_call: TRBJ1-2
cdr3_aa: CAISEQGGLNYGYTF

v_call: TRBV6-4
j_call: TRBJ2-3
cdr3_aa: CASSADSGTDTQYF

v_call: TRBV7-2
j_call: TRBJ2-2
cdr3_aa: CASTAGANTGELFF

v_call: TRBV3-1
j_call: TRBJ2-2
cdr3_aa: CASSQVGTKLFTGELFF

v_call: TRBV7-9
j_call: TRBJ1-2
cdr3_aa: CASSLPGQDRGYTF

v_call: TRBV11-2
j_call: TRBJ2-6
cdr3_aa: CASSLVDRPYSGANVLTF

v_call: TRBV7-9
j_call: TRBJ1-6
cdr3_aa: CASSSWGLNNSPLHF

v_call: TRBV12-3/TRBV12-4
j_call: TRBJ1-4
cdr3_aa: CASSRTPLEKLFF

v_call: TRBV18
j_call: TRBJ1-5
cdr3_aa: CASSPEGPYSNQPQHF

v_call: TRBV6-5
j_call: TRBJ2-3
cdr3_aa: CASSYATGSTDTQYF

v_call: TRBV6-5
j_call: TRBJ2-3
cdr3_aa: CASSSGTAKVDTQYF

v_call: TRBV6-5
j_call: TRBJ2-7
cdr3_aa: CASSSKTGGMSSYEQYF

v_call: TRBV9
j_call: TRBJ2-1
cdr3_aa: CASSVADRDTEQFF

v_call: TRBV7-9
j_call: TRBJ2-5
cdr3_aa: CASSLDFQETQYF

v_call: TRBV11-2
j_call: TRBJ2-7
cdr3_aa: CASSLSTGPQYEQYF

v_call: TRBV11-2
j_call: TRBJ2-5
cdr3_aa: CASSLGVKETQYF

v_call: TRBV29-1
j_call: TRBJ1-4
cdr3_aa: CSVVPATNEKLFF

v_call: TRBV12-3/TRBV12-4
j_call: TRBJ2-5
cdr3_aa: CASSYHNLGQSQETQYF

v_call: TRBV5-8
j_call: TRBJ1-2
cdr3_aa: CASSLYSGGYTF

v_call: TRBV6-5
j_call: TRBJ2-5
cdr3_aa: CASSYSSDLQGGTQYF

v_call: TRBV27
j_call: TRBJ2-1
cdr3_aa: CASSKQGLDYNEQFF

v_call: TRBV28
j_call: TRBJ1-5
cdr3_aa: CASRFIGTGGSNQPQHF

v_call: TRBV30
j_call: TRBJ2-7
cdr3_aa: CAWREDSLSYEQYF

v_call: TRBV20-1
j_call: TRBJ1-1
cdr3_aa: CSAQTRGRAEAFF

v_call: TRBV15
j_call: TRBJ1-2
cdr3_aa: CATSRDNTSPHGYTF

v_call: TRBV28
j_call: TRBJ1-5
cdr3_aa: CASSFLVGSNQPQHF